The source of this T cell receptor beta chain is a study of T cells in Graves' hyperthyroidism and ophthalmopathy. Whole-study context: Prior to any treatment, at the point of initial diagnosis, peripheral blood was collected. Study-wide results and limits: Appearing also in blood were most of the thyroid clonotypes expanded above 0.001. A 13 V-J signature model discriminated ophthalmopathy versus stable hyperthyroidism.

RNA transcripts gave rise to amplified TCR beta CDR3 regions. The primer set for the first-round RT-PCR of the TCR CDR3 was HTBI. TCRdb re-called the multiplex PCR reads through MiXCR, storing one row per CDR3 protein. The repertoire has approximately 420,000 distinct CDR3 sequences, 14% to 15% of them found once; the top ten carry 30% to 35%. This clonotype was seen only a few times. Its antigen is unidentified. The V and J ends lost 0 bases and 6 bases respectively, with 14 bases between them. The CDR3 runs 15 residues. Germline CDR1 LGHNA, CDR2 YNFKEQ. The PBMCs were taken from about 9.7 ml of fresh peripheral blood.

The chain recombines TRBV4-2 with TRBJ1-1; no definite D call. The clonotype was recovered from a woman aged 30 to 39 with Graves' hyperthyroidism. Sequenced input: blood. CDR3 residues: CASSQESVAGSEAFF. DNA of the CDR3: TGTGCCAGCAGCCAAGAAAGTGTGGCAGGCTCTGAAGCTTTCTTT.